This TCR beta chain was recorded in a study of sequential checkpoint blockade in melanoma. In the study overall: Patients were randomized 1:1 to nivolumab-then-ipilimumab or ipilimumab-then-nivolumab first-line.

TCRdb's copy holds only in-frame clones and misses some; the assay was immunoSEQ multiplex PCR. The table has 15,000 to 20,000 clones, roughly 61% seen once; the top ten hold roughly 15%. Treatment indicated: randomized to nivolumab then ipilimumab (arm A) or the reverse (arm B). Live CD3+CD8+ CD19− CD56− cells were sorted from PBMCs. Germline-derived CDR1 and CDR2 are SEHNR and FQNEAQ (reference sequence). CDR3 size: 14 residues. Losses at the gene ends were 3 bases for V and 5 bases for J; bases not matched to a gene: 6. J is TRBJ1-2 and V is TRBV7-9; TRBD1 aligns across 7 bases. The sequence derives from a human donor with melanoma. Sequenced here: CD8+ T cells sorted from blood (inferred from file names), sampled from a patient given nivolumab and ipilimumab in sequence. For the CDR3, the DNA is TGTGCCAGCAGCTTCGGGGACAGCCATTATGGCTACACCTTC. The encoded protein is CASSFGDSHYGYTF.